A single sample is the source of the 12 T cell receptor beta chains below, sequenced in a study of beta chain features in type 1 diabetes (dated by TCRdb to the late 2010s). The library relied on the immunoSEQ multiplex PCR assay. The entire amount of isolated RNA was reverse transcribed using the High Capacity cDNA Reverse Transcription Kit, so the sequenced TCRB transcripts were expressed ones. The source is immuneACCESS, and TCRdb retained only in-frame sequences with V and J called. Part of the clones is not carried over; for the studies checked, unresolved V genes explain less than half of this, and the remainder is unexplained. The sample table records a few hundred thousand clones; about 13% of these occur just once. The top ten constitute 0.015% of the sample. These receptors are not linked to any known antigen. What the authors observed across the whole study: A moderate but significant shortening of TCRB CDR3 length was observed in type 1 diabetes patients in all four CD4+ subsets.

The specimen sequenced was naive CD4+ T cells from blood. The cell subset or site label here, explained by the study, means: true naive CD4+ T cells. These TCRs come from a woman aged 18-35 years with type 1 diabetes.

The V call is TRBV2, the J call TRBJ2-5, with a possible D match to TRBD1 (5 bases). V dropped 7 bases and J dropped 5 bases, with 11 bases sitting between them. This CDR3 region has 12 residues. In germline, CDR1 is SNHLY, CDR2 FYNNEI. In DNA, the CDR3 is TGTGCCAGCATGCAGGGAAGGGAGACCCAGTACTTC. Translation: CASMQGRETQYF.

The CDR3 sequence is CASSYRRLARETQYF. The DNA of the CDR3 is TGTGCCAGCAGTTACCGGAGACTAGCTCGAGAGACCCAGTACTTC. V gene TRBV6-5 combines with J gene TRBJ2-5, with 7 bases lining up with TRBD2. The length of the CDR3 is 15 residues. Unmatched junction bases numbered 7, after V lost 2 bases and J lost 4 bases. Looked up from germline, CDR1 is MNHEY and CDR2 is SVGAGI.

This clone has a handful of counts. J is TRBJ2-1 and V is TRBV28; TRBD1 is a possible D gene (5 bases). CDR1 and CDR2 from the germline V gene are MDHEN and SYDVKM. V shed 7 bases and J shed 3 bases, with 19 bases lying between them. The length of the CDR3 is 16 residues. In DNA, the CDR3 is TGTGCCAGCATCACCCAGGGAAGGGTTAACTACAATGAGCAGTTCTTC. Translation: CASITQGRVNYNEQFF.

The chain has TRBV27 and TRBJ2-1; D might be TRBD2 (5 bases). This CDR3 spans 14 amino acids. Germline loops: CDR1 MNHEY, CDR2 SMNVEV (reference sequence). Trimming left V 2 bases short and J 4 bases short, with 9 bases between. The CDR3 spells CASSLGRGYNEQFF. CDR3 in DNA: TGTGCCAGCAGTTTAGGCCGGGGTTACAATGAGCAGTTCTTC.

This clone has a handful of counts. V gene TRBV7-9 combines with J gene TRBJ2-1; tentatively, D is TRBD1 (6 bases). V lost 0 bases and J lost 6, with 21 bases in between. The germline V gene has CDR1 SEHNR and CDR2 FQNEAQ (reference sequence). There are 18 residues in the CDR3. This CDR3 reads CASSLAPGTHRPGNEQFF. As DNA, the CDR3 is TGTGCCAGCAGCTTAGCACCCGGGACACACCGACCGGGCAATGAGCAGTTCTTC.

This clone has just a few counts. CDR3 residues: CASSFGGPNNEQFF. The CDR3 DNA sequence: TGTGCCAGCAGCTTCGGCGGGCCTAACAATGAGCAGTTCTTC. V is TRBV7-9 and J is TRBJ2-1; D possibly corresponds to TRBD2 (5 bases). CDR1 is SEHNR and CDR2 is FQNEAQ in the germline V gene (reference sequence). Trimming shortened V by 3 bases and J by 5 bases, and 11 bases separated the two germline ends. The length of the CDR3 is 14 residues.

V gene TRBV5-8 combines with J gene TRBJ2-7; possibly TRBD2 for D (5 bases). The CDR3 is 13 residues long. Germline loops: CDR1 SGHTS, CDR2 YDEGEE. The V end was cut by 2 bases, the J end by 1 base, with 7 bases between. In DNA, the CDR3 is TGTGCCAGCAGCTTCAGAGGGTCCTACGAGCAGTACTTC. This gives the protein CASSFRGSYEQYF.

The CDR3 here is CASSLRPDINTGELFF. CDR3 coding DNA: TGTGCCAGCAGCTTAAGGCCAGACATCAACACCGGGGAGCTGTTTTTT. The chain employs TRBV7-9 and TRBJ2-2; D is ambiguous. V gave up 2 bases and J gave up 2 bases, with 12 bases separating them. The CDR3 covers 16 residues. Germline CDR1 SEHNR, CDR2 FQNEAQ (reference sequence).

This clone was detected a few times. The rearrangement links TRBV15 to TRBJ2-1; no definite D call. Trimming stripped 0 bases from V and 5 bases from J, with 5 bases between. Germline V gene sequence: CDR1 LNHNV, CDR2 YYDKDF (reference sequence). This CDR3 comprises 13 residues. The CDR3 nucleotides read TGTGCCACCAGCAGAGATCAGAACAATGAGCAGTTCTTC. This codes for CATSRDQNNEQFF.

This clone has only a few counts. The chain carries TRBV29-1 and TRBJ2-7; 7 bases align to TRBD2. The ends lost 3 bases at V and 0 bases at J; junction bases unmatched: 5. The CDR3 totals 14 residues. The germline V gene has CDR1 SQVTM and CDR2 ANQGSEA. CDR3 DNA sequence: TGCAGCGTTGACGGCGGCGGGAGCTCCTACGAGCAGTACTTC. It encodes CSVDGGGSSYEQYF.

V is TRBV2 and J is TRBJ2-1; 7 nucleotides line up with TRBD2. The V gene end was trimmed by 6 bases and the J gene end by 4 bases; junction bases not matched to a gene: 6. CDR3 length equals 14 residues. Germline CDR1 reads SNHLY; CDR2 reads FYNNEI. In DNA form, the CDR3 reads TGTGCCAGCAGCTGGAGCGGGACGTACAATGAGCAGTTCTTC. It translates to CASSWSGTYNEQFF. Supplemented by reference TRBV2 and TRBJ2-1, the full variable domain reads EPEVTQTPSHQVTQMGQEVILRCVPISNHLYFYWYRQILGQKVEFLVSFYNNEISEKSEIFDDQFSVERPDGSNFTLKIRSTKLEDSAMYFCASSWSGTYNEQFFGPGTRLTVL.

The chain is built from TRBV30 and TRBJ2-1, with unresolved D. Per the germline V gene, CDR1 is GTSNPN and CDR2 is SVGIG (reference sequence). V was trimmed by 2 bases and J by 9 bases, leaving 29 bases between them. The CDR3 runs to 18 residues. The CDR3 here is CAWSRGSPFDIQSSEQFF. DNA for the CDR3: TGTGCCTGGAGTAGAGGCAGCCCCTTCGATATACAATCCTCTGAGCAGTTCTTC.